This T cell receptor beta chain emerged from a study of T cell responses to AZD1222 COVID-19 vaccine (dated by TCRdb to about 2021). In the study overall: Because spike-specific TCR depth and breadth did not differ between the two schedules, AZD1222 recipients who got a second dose at roughly 4 weeks were pooled with those who got a second dose at roughly 12 weeks. A total of 233 trial participants underwent TCR sequencing, of whom roughly 210 had received two doses of AZD1222 and roughly 26 had received two doses of the MenACWY control vaccine. Enrollment into the trials was organized by age into subgroups of 18-55, 56-69 and 70-plus years, and those subgroups contained roughly 150, 30 and 60 TCR-sequenced participants, respectively.

The germline V end is reduced by 7 bases and the J end by 0 bases; junction bases left unmatched: 5. The CDR3 starts with the cysteine, ends with the phenylalanine, and has 14 residues. Of the read, only the CDR3 DNA is kept; its 42 bases are in frame from base 1. Reading the germline V gene gives CDR1 MNHEY and CDR2 SVGAGI. On the study overall, not on this receptor specifically: The 56-69-year group was small, and its depth increase did not reach significance, likely because of low power. Vaccine-associated CD4 TCRs spanned the whole spike protein, with dominant responses in regions 160-218 and 743-854. A significant rise in spike-specific TCR breadth and depth was observed after two AZD1222 doses relative to day 0 and relative to MenACWY recipients. Participants were mostly white British, with more females than males. The authors suggested clonal diversity may have been underestimated. Because no day 14 peak-response samples were available, repertoires were characterized only after the peak T cell response. Reportedly, close to half of the unique spike-specific TCRs recognized epitopes lying outside the regions that are mutated in the B.1.351 and B.1.1.7 variants. Conclusions about previously exposed vaccinees were limited because only a handful of AZD1222 recipients were SARS-CoV-2 seropositive at baseline.

The CDR3 regions of human TCRbeta chains were analyzed by immunosequencing. The authors' pipeline ran thus. Repertoire TCRs were checked for matches against a reference library of SARS-CoV-2-specific TCRs that had been generated using the MIRA antigen-specificity platform. Breadth was defined as the fraction of unique TCRs that were SARS-CoV-2-associated. Depth was defined as the fraction of total T cells that were SARS-CoV-2-associated. Each spike-specific TCR was assigned to its reactive spike region and to a CD4 or CD8 class using the MIRA data. Log10-transformed breadth and depth values were compared by one-way ANOVA with Sidak's multiple comparisons tests. The table was pulled from immuneACCESS by TCRdb, which kept in-frame rearrangements only. Such tables lose some clones; where checked, under half of the loss comes from unresolved V genes, and the rest has no known cause. That table furnishes V, J and clone size, whereas the DNA furnished D and trimming. For this sample there are 100,000 to 140,000 clones; more than 80% appear just once. The leading ten clones occupy roughly 7% of the sample.

This specimen's time point label, per the study, means: baseline before first vaccination. Vaccinee samples were obtained from the UK trials COV001 and COV002, which included a single-blind randomized controlled phase 2/3 trial of AZD1222 (ChAdOx1 nCoV-19) in healthy adults. Trial participant PBMC samples were collected at day 0 and day 28 after the second dose for TCRbeta chain sequencing. As for this clone: Its cognate antigen has yet to be identified. The input lacks base qualities; no much larger clone sits a single base away.

Sequencing was performed on peripheral blood, taken on day 0 of AZD1222 vaccination. This sequence originates from an adult in good health. The chain was built from TRBV6-5 and TRBJ1-1, with 7 bases matching TRBD1. CDR3 protein: CASKETGMNTEAFF. The sequenced DNA: TGTGCCAGCAAAGAGACAGGGATGAACACTGAAGCTTTCTTT.